This T cell receptor beta chain was recorded in a study of cytomegalovirus exposure and HLA in healthy donors. Vbeta (60) and Jbeta (13) primers were used in the PCR. Measured with immunoSEQ multiplex PCR; TCRdb has only the in-frame clones, and not every one. The sample lists over 95,000 clones; approximately 80% were seen once. Study results and limitations: Most likely, a cluster of highly shared sequence variants arose as a sequencing artifact. It was approximately 150 TCR beta chains that were listed as cytomegalovirus-associated. The Asian-associated ancestry cluster reportedly had fewer N-insertions than the roughly 720-donor mean in a later analysis.

In its sample, this clone was seen once. Its antigen is unidentified. The sample was PBMCs. The source is a female donor in good health and CMV-seronegative.

CDR3 DNA sequence: TGTGCCAGCAGTGACTCGGCGACTAGCGGGGCCGAGCAGTTCTTC. Encoded protein: CASSDSATSGAEQFF. This chain joins TRBV6-4 and TRBJ2-1; 11 bases line up with TRBD2. V shed 0 bases and J 10 bases; nucleotides not matched to a gene: 5. The CDR3 covers 15 residues. CDR1 is MRHNA, CDR2 SNTAGT, per germline.